Listed below are T cell receptor beta chains from one sample, sequenced in a study of T-cell reconstitution after alpha-beta-depleted transplantation in children. MiXCR, run by TCRdb on the PCR reads, gives a single entry per CDR3 protein. The table has hundreds of thousands of distinct CDR3 sequences, more than 10% seen once. This sample comprised PBMCs from the stem cell graft donor, obtained from the stem cell graft. The receptors here all came from a human donor who donated a stem cell graft to a child with acute lymphoblastic leukemia. Both conserved end residues are part of each CDR3. Each record gives: V gene, clone size, D gene, J gene, CDR3 protein, CDR3 DNA. D genes are given only for firm matches. The size field is filled for only some rows; it gives once, few, many or a size class.

v_gene: TRBV7-2; abundance: many; d_gene: TRBD1; j_gene: TRBJ2-2; CDR3aa: CASSSQGADTGELFF; CDR3nt: TGTGCCAGCAGCTCGCAGGGGGCGGACACCGGGGAGCTGTTTTTT
v_gene: TRBV29-1; abundance: many; d_gene: TRBD1; j_gene: TRBJ2-2; CDR3aa: CSVEGHGTGGATGELFF; CDR3nt: TGCAGCGTTGAAGGACACGGGACAGGGGGGGCTACCGGGGAGCTGTTTTTT
v_gene: TRBV7-2; abundance: many; d_gene: .; j_gene: TRBJ1-1; CDR3aa: CASSPGHRGNTEAFF; CDR3nt: TGTGCCAGCAGCCCGGGACACCGGGGAAACACTGAAGCTTTCTTT
v_gene: TRBV12-3/TRBV12-4; abundance: many; d_gene: TRBD1; j_gene: TRBJ2-1; CDR3aa: CASNDRGRGSSYNEQFF; CDR3nt: TGTGCCAGCAACGACAGGGGGAGGGGTAGCTCCTACAATGAGCAGTTCTTC
v_gene: TRBV4-2; abundance: few; d_gene: TRBD2; j_gene: TRBJ2-3; CDR3aa: CASSPRKRGMYLDTQYF; CDR3nt: TGTGCCAGCAGCCCCCGGAAGCGGGGGATGTATTTGGATACGCAGTATTTT
v_gene: TRBV13; abundance: few; d_gene: .; j_gene: TRBJ2-2; CDR3aa: CASILGGATGELFF; CDR3nt: TGTGCCAGCATCCTAGGGGGGGCCACCGGGGAGCTGTTTTTT
v_gene: TRBV28; abundance: many; d_gene: .; j_gene: TRBJ1-3; CDR3aa: CASSLYLSGDTIYF; CDR3nt: TGTGCCAGCAGTTTATATCTCAGCGGGGACACCATATATTTT
v_gene: TRBV28; abundance: many; d_gene: .; j_gene: TRBJ2-1; CDR3aa: CASSSEDSFNDEQFF; CDR3nt: TGTGCCAGCAGTTCTGAGGACAGTTTTAACGATGAGCAGTTCTTC
v_gene: TRBV5-1; abundance: many; d_gene: .; j_gene: TRBJ2-2; CDR3aa: CASSFEQASGELFF; CDR3nt: TGCGCCAGCAGCTTCGAGCAGGCCTCCGGGGAGCTGTTTTTT
v_gene: TRBV5-6; abundance: .; d_gene: TRBD2; j_gene: TRBJ2-1; CDR3aa: CASSLWVRLATYNEQFF; CDR3nt: TGTGCCAGCAGCTTGTGGGTTCGACTAGCGACATACAATGAGCAGTTCTTC
v_gene: TRBV5-1; abundance: .; d_gene: .; j_gene: TRBJ1-2; CDR3aa: CASSLSFATEPDGYTF; CDR3nt: TGCGCCAGCAGCTTGTCGTTCGCCACAGAGCCCGATGGCTACACCTTC
v_gene: TRBV10-3; abundance: few; d_gene: .; j_gene: TRBJ1-3; CDR3aa: CAISGQLISGNTIYF; CDR3nt: TGTGCCATCAGCGGACAGCTGATCTCTGGAAACACCATATATTTT
v_gene: TRBV30; abundance: few; d_gene: TRBD1; j_gene: TRBJ1-5; CDR3aa: CACSPGQVNQPQHF; CDR3nt: TGTGCCTGTTCCCCAGGACAGGTCAATCAGCCCCAGCATTTT
v_gene: TRBV28; abundance: many; d_gene: TRBD1; j_gene: TRBJ1-4; CDR3aa: CASSSSGGNLNEKLFF; CDR3nt: TGTGCCAGCAGTTCGTCAGGGGGGAACCTTAATGAAAAACTGTTTTTT
v_gene: TRBV12-3/TRBV12-4; abundance: many; d_gene: .; j_gene: TRBJ2-2; CDR3aa: CASIDGNTGELFF; CDR3nt: TGTGCCAGCATAGACGGGAACACCGGGGAGCTGTTTTTT
v_gene: TRBV7-2; abundance: many; d_gene: .; j_gene: TRBJ2-7; CDR3aa: CASSLRQTYEQYF; CDR3nt: TGTGCCAGCAGCCTTCGACAGACCTACGAGCAGTACTTC